This passage covers 26 T cell receptor beta chains from one sample sequenced in a study of T cell changes during pregnancy in multiple sclerosis. Sequencing was performed with immunoSEQ multiplex PCR; in TCRdb, only in-frame clones are kept and a portion is missing. The sample shows around 69,000 clones, about nine tenths of them seen only once. The input for sequencing was peripheral blood, taken in the first trimester of pregnancy. These receptors were collected from a female donor with multiple sclerosis, enrolled in a pregnancy study.

The chain combines TRBV14 with TRBJ2-7, with D possibly being TRBD2 (7 bases). The V gene's germline CDR1 is SGHDN and CDR2 FVKESK. V was shortened by 4 bases and J by 5 bases, with 15 bases between the two germline ends. There are 14 residues in the CDR3. The CDR3 DNA reads as TGTGCCAGCAGCCGGGGGGGCCCCCGTAACGAGCAGTACTTC. It yields the protein CASSRGGPRNEQYF.

The rearrangement links TRBV7-2 to TRBJ1-4; a weak D match, TRBD1 (5 bases). Looked up from germline, CDR1 is SGHTA and CDR2 is FQGNSA. Trimming removed 2 bases at V and 8 bases at J, with 18 bases between. The CDR3 has 16 residues. CDR3 loop: CASSLFMQGMGEKLFF. The CDR3 nucleotides read TGTGCCAGCAGCTTATTCATGCAGGGTATGGGGGAAAAACTGTTTTTT. The full variable domain, with the rest looked up from reference TRBV7-2 and TRBJ1-4, is GAGVSQSPSNKVTEKGKDVELRCDPISGHTALYWYRQSLGQGLEFLIYFQGNSAPDKSGLPSDRFSAERTGGSVSTLTIQRTQQEDSAVYLCASSLFMQGMGEKLFFGSGTQLSVL.

V and J are TRBV12-5 and TRBJ2-3; D not certain. The CDR3 runs to 14 residues. CDR1 is LGHNT, CDR2 FRNRAP, per germline. V was cut by 5 bases and J by 3 bases, with 12 bases left in between. In DNA, the CDR3 is TGTGCTAGTGGTACCCAGGTCGCAACAGATACGCAGTATTTT. Translation gives CASGTQVATDTQYF.

The chain employs TRBV30 and TRBJ1-1; TRBD1 agrees at 8 bases. V trimming: 3 bases; J trimming: 6 bases; junction bases outside the gene matches: 15. Germline assignment: CDR1 GTSNPN and CDR2 SVGIG (reference sequence). The CDR3 has 16 residues. The CDR3 region is CAWSRNEDRVRAEAFF. The CDR3, as DNA: TGTGCCTGGAGCCGAAATGAGGACAGGGTTAGGGCTGAAGCTTTCTTT.

The genes are TRBV7-9 and TRBJ2-7; no reliable D call. CDR1 and CDR2 (germline): SEHNR, FQNEAQ (reference sequence). With 5 bases removed from V and 6 bases from J, the gap between germline ends came to 8 bases. The CDR3 is made up of 11 amino acids. This chain's CDR3 is CASSINSEQYF. Here the CDR3 DNA reads TGTGCCAGCAGCATAAACAGCGAGCAGTACTTC.

The rearrangement uses TRBV4-3 and TRBJ2-7; 8 nucleotides match TRBD2. The germline V gene has CDR1 LGHNA and CDR2 YSLEER. With 6 bases clipped from V and 5 bases from J, the junction kept 6 bases outside the gene matches. CDR3 length: 13 residues. The CDR3 spells CASSTGSGDEQYF. The CDR3 DNA reads as TGCGCCAGCAGTACGGGTAGCGGGGACGAGCAGTACTTC.

This chain uses TRBV11-3 with TRBJ1-1; 8 nucleotides align to TRBD1. The CDR3 contains 14 residues. The J segment lost 1 base and the V segment lost 8 bases, leaving 6 bases of the junction unmatched. Germline V gene lookup returns CDR1 SGHNT and CDR2 YENEEA. CDR3 residues: CASATGQGNTEAFF. The DNA for the CDR3 is TGTGCCAGCGCCACCGGACAGGGGAACACTGAAGCTTTCTTT. Looking up the rest from reference TRBV11-3 and TRBJ1-1 gives the full variable domain: EAGVVQSPRYKIIEKKQPVAFWCNPISGHNTLYWYLQNLGQGPELLIRYENEEAVDDSQLPKDRFSAERLKGVDSTLKIQPAELGDSAVYLCASATGQGNTEAFFGQGTRLTVV.

The gene calls are TRBV4-1 and TRBJ1-1; TRBD1 matches 7 bases. The germline CDR1 and CDR2 sequences are MGHRA and YSYEKL. V shed 2 bases, J shed 6 bases, and the junction held 3 bases outside the gene matches. The CDR3 runs 13 residues. For the CDR3, the DNA is TGCGCCAGCAGCCAATTAACAGGGGCTGAAGCTTTCTTT. It encodes CASSQLTGAEAFF.

This clone was seen only once. The chain carries TRBV19 and TRBJ2-3, with D possibly TRBD2 on 5 matching bases. V gave up 1 base and J gave up 2 bases, with 10 bases separating them. CDR1 is LNHDA, CDR2 SQIVND, per germline (reference sequence). CDR3 length equals 15 residues. This CDR3 reads CASSIVRVPTDTQYF. The CDR3 region has the DNA TGTGCCAGTAGTATAGTGAGGGTACCCACAGATACGCAGTATTTT.

Note on this clone: Its ends do not fully match the called genes, so a read error is possible. This CDR3 reads CASNEGGGGEEAFF. CDR3 in DNA: TGTGCCAGCAATGAAGGAGGAGGGGGCGAAGAAGCTTTCTTT. The genes are TRBV6-1 and TRBJ1-1; 7 nucleotides align to TRBD1. This CDR3 has 14 amino acids. The germline V gene encodes CDR1 MNHNS and CDR2 SASEGT.

This clone was counted once. The chain employs TRBV2 and TRBJ1-4; 8 nucleotides align to TRBD1. CDR1 is SNHLY and CDR2 is FYNNEI in the germline V gene. V trimming: 10 bases; J trimming: 4 bases; junction bases outside the gene matches: 5. This CDR3 contains 13 residues. CDR3 in amino acids: CATHGQGNEKLFF. In nucleotides, the CDR3 is TGTGCCACCCATGGACAGGGTAATGAAAAACTGTTTTTT.

The V call is TRBV18, the J call TRBJ1-5, with 8 bases identical to TRBD1. With V trimmed by 6 bases and J by 1 base, 5 bases remained unmatched. The germline CDR1 and CDR2 sequences are KGHSH and LQKENI. This CDR3 spans 15 amino acids. The CDR3 nucleotides read TGTGCCAGCTCCCAGCACAGGGGGAGCAATCAGCCCCAGCATTTT. This translates into CASSQHRGSNQPQHF.

Of note for this clone: An end of the junction differs from the germline gene, which may be a read error. The chain has TRBV7-2 and TRBJ2-5, with D possibly matching TRBD2 (5 bases). The length of the CDR3 is 15 residues. From germline, CDR1 is SGHTA and CDR2 FQGNSA. The CDR3 bases are TGTGCCAGCAGCCTAGCAGGCAGGTCAAAAGAGACCCAGTACTTC. Translating it yields CASSLAGRSKETQYF.

The chain employs TRBV5-1 and TRBJ2-7; 10 positions agree with TRBD1. The CDR3 has 15 amino acids. The ends lost 7 bases at V and 2 bases at J; junction bases unmatched: 9. The V gene's germline CDR1 is SGHRS and CDR2 YFSETQ. The CDR3 DNA reads TGCGCCAGCTGGACAGGGGGTGCTGGGACCTACGAGCAGTACTTC. This codes for CASWTGGAGTYEQYF.

V usage is TRBV15 and J usage is TRBJ1-1, with 7 bases that match TRBD1. The germline CDR1 and CDR2 sequences are LNHNV and YYDKDF (reference sequence). The CDR3 contains 15 residues. V was pared by 2 bases and J by 4 bases, with 7 bases of the junction left unmatched. The CDR3 nucleotides are TGTGCCACCAGCAGACTCCGACAGGGCACCACTGAAGCTTTCTTT. This gives the protein CATSRLRQGTTEAFF.

J is TRBJ1-1 and V is TRBV2; TRBD1 matches 9 bases. This CDR3 has 14 residues. Germline V CDR1 and CDR2: SNHLY, FYNNEI. V gave up 6 bases and J gave up 2 bases; unmatched junction bases: 4. CDR3 bases: TGTGCCAGCAGGGGACAGGGTCCAAACACTGAAGCTTTCTTT. This sequence encodes CASRGQGPNTEAFF.

This clone was recorded once. This rearrangement joins TRBV7-3 to TRBJ2-3; D ambiguous. Deletions cut 6 bases from V and 5 bases from J, with 12 bases between. The CDR3 is made up of 13 amino acids. CDR1 and CDR2 (germline): SGHTA, FQGTGA. The CDR3 is CASSPRLGDTQYF. The CDR3 nucleotides read TGTGCCAGCAGTCCTCGACTTGGAGATACGCAGTATTTT.

The V and J genes are TRBV18 and TRBJ2-7; TRBD1 agrees at 7 bases. V gave up 5 bases and J gave up 0 bases; unmatched junction bases: 7. The CDR3 runs 15 residues. CDR1 and CDR2 (germline): KGHSH, LQKENI. CDR3: CASSFGTASSYEQYF. Written as DNA, the CDR3 is TGTGCCAGCTCATTCGGGACAGCGAGCTCCTACGAGCAGTACTTC. Using reference TRBV18 and TRBJ2-7 for the parts outside the CDR3, the full variable domain is NAGVMQNPRHLVRRRGQEARLRCSPMKGHSHVYWYRQLPEEGLKFMVYLQKENIIDESGMPKERFSAEFPKEGPSILRIQQVVRGDSAAYFCASSFGTASSYEQYFGPGTRLTVT.

The chain is built from TRBV10-3 and TRBJ2-2; 8 bases map to TRBD2. The CDR3 loop spans 16 amino acids. CDR1 and CDR2 (germline): ENHRY, SYGVKD. The V gene end was trimmed by 4 bases and the J gene end by 6 bases; junction bases not matched to a gene: 10. The CDR3 nucleotides are TGTGCCATCAGTGGGACTAGCCTTTCACATTCCGGGGAGCTGTTTTTT. It is translated as CAISGTSLSHSGELFF.

V usage is TRBV5-6 and J usage is TRBJ1-5, with 7 bases lining up with TRBD1. V dropped 0 bases and J dropped 6; count of bases not matched to a gene: 9. There are 16 residues in the CDR3. In germline, CDR1 is SGHDT, CDR2 YYEEEE. In DNA, the CDR3 is TGTGCCAGCAGCTTGGGGCAGGGGGTAGGGAGTCAGCCCCAGCATTTT. Translation: CASSLGQGVGSQPQHF.

V is TRBV28 and J is TRBJ1-5; tentative D call: TRBD1 (5 bases). CDR1 and CDR2 (germline): MDHEN, SYDVKM. Trimming took off 5 bases at V and 3 bases at J, with 14 bases between the two ends. The CDR3 extends over 15 amino acids. The CDR3 coding sequence is TGTGCCAGCAGTCTCCCCCGGGGGGACAATCAGCCCCAGCATTTT. Its translation is CASSLPRGDNQPQHF.

The chain links TRBV11-2 to TRBJ2-7; 10 bases map to TRBD1. With V trimmed by 2 bases and J by 5 bases, 6 bases remained unmatched. The CDR3 loop spans 15 amino acids. Germline assignment: CDR1 SGHAT and CDR2 FQNNGV. Here the CDR3 reads CASSLQDRGYHEQYF. CDR3 nucleotides: TGTGCCAGCAGCTTACAGGACAGGGGGTACCACGAGCAGTACTTC.

The chain employs TRBV7-8 and TRBJ1-5; D is perhaps TRBD1 (6 bases). Germline lookup yields CDR1 SGHVS and CDR2 FQNEAQ. V lost 0 bases and J lost 2, with 11 bases in between. The CDR3 is 16 residues long. The CDR3 here is CASSLAQDSCNQPQHF. The CDR3 DNA is TGTGCCAGCAGCTTAGCGCAGGACAGCTGCAATCAGCCCCAGCATTTT.

This chain joins TRBV19 and TRBJ2-3, with D hard to call. This CDR3 spans 16 amino acids. CDR1 and CDR2 from the germline V gene are LNHDA and SQIVND (reference sequence). Trimming took 3 bases from V and 1 from J, leaving 14 bases between them. The chain's CDR3 is CASSISGVGGTDTQYF. For the CDR3, the DNA is TGTGCCAGTAGTATCTCAGGCGTCGGCGGCACAGATACGCAGTATTTT.

The chain couples TRBV7-9 to TRBJ2-1, with a tentative D call TRBD2 (6 bases). This CDR3 spans 13 amino acids. Germline-derived CDR1 and CDR2 are SEHNR and FQNEAQ (reference sequence). With 2 bases removed from V and 8 bases from J, the gap between germline ends came to 10 bases. CDR3 loop: CASSLQGDYEQFF. The CDR3 region has the DNA TGTGCCAGCAGCTTACAAGGGGACTATGAGCAGTTCTTC.

The chain recombines TRBV25-1 with TRBJ2-1; 12 bases fit TRBD2. After removal of 9 bases from V and 9 bases from J, the junction contained 18 bases not matched to a gene. CDR3 size: 17 residues. Germline loops: CDR1 MGHDK, CDR2 SYGVNS. This CDR3 is CASPTLTSGSARAEQFF. In nucleotides, the CDR3 is TGTGCCAGTCCTACACTGACTAGCGGGAGCGCCCGGGCTGAGCAGTTCTTC.